Presented here are 17 T cell receptor beta chains from one specimen sequenced in a study of T cell responses to AZD1222 COVID-19 vaccine. Generated by immunoSEQ multiplex PCR, the TCRdb table keeps only in-frame clones and is missing some. The table includes 100,000 to 150,000 clones, 75% to 90% detected once. The sequenced sample was peripheral blood, obtained on day 0 of AZD1222 vaccination. The origin of the receptors is an adult in good health.

The rearrangement uses TRBV7-6 and TRBJ2-3, with 8 bases matching TRBD2. Germline-derived CDR1 and CDR2 are SGHVS and FNYEAQ. The junction had 4 bases not matched to a gene; V was cut back by 5 bases and J by 0 bases. The CDR3 sequence is 15 residues long. The CDR3 DNA reads TGTGCCAGCAGCCTAACTAGCGGTAGCACAGATACGCAGTATTTT. This translates into CASSLTSGSTDTQYF.

J is TRBJ2-7 and V is TRBV6-5; no clear D. The CDR3 covers 15 residues. Germline lookup yields CDR1 MNHEY and CDR2 SVGAGI. Trimming stripped 0 bases from V and 2 bases from J, with 11 bases between. CDR3 region: CASSYSIGSPYEQYF. The CDR3 DNA reads TGTGCCAGCAGTTACTCGATCGGCAGTCCCTACGAGCAGTACTTC.

The chain links TRBV18 to TRBJ1-1; D call uncertain. Germline CDR1 is KGHSH and CDR2 is LQKENI. The V end was cut by 3 bases, the J end by 4 bases, with 12 bases between. The CDR3 runs to 14 residues. The DNA for the CDR3 is TGTGCCAGCTCACCGGTCGGTGGAGGCACTGAAGCTTTCTTT. As protein: CASSPVGGGTEAFF.

The chain recombines TRBV6-5 with TRBJ2-7, with 8 bases fitting TRBD2. The CDR3 has 15 residues. Germline assignment: CDR1 MNHEY and CDR2 SVGAGI. With V trimmed by 0 bases and J by 3 bases, 4 bases remained unmatched. The CDR3 DNA follows: TGTGCCAGCAGTTACTCGGCTCTAGCGGGCTACGAGCAGTACTTC. It codes for CASSYSALAGYEQYF.

This chain uses TRBV2 with TRBJ2-3; D call uncertain. V lost 6 bases and J 2 bases, leaving 12 bases between the germline ends. Per the germline V gene, CDR1 is SNHLY and CDR2 is FYNNEI. This CDR3 is built from 14 residues. The CDR3: CASSPTSSTDTQYF. Written as DNA, the CDR3 is TGTGCCAGCAGCCCAACCAGCTCCACAGATACGCAGTATTTT.

The V and J genes are TRBV18 and TRBJ1-4; no clear D gene. The CDR3 totals 15 residues. The V end lost 3 bases, the J end lost 4 bases, and 12 bases lay between the germline ends. The germline V gene has CDR1 KGHSH and CDR2 LQKENI. The CDR3 region is CASSPPDGYNEKLFF. In DNA form, the CDR3 reads TGTGCCAGCTCACCCCCGGACGGATATAATGAAAAACTGTTTTTT.

The chain has TRBV3-1 (or the pseudogene TRBV3-2) and TRBJ1-6, with 11 positions matching TRBD1. Germline CDR1 is LGHDT and CDR2 is YNNKEL (reference sequence). This CDR3 is 15 amino acids long. With 5 bases clipped from V and 7 bases from J, the junction kept 4 bases outside the gene matches. CDR3 region: CASSARDRGNSPLHF. The DNA for the CDR3 is TGTGCCAGCAGCGCCCGGGACAGGGGGAATTCACCCCTCCACTTT.

The V gene is TRBV4-2, the J gene TRBJ2-2; D gene ambiguous. Trimming took off 4 bases at V and 1 base at J, with 10 bases between the two ends. The length of the CDR3 is 15 residues. Germline lookup yields CDR1 LGHNA and CDR2 YNFKEQ. The CDR3 nucleotides read TGTGCCAGCAGCCCGGTTAATCGGAACACCGGGGAGCTGTTTTTT. This codes for CASSPVNRNTGELFF.

The chain is built from TRBV19 and TRBJ1-3; unclear D gene. Trimming removed 4 bases at V and 9 bases at J, with 16 bases between. Germline-derived CDR1 and CDR2 are LNHDA and SQIVND (reference sequence). The CDR3 contains 14 residues. This chain's CDR3 is CASSNRPREGTIYF. In DNA, the CDR3 is TGTGCCAGTAGTAACCGCCCGCGCGAGGGCACCATATATTTT. Full variable domain (outside the CDR3, taken from reference TRBV19 and TRBJ1-3): DGGITQSPKYLFRKEGQNVTLSCEQNLNHDAMYWYRQDPGQGLRLIYYSQIVNDFQKGDIAEGYSVSREKKESFPLTVTSAQKNPTAFYLCASSNRPREGTIYFGEGSWLTVV.

The chain uses TRBV7-8 and TRBJ1-5, with D perhaps matching TRBD1 (5 bases). V was shortened by 1 base and J by 7 bases, with 11 bases between the two germline ends. In germline, CDR1 is SGHVS, CDR2 FQNEAQ. The CDR3 has 14 residues. The CDR3 DNA sequence: TGTGCCAGCAGCTTAGACAGGATAGGGCAGCCCCAGCATTTT. This sequence encodes CASSLDRIGQPQHF.

The rearrangement links TRBV5-6 to TRBJ1-5, with TRBD1 identical over 8 bases. Trimming cost V 0 bases and J 2 bases; bases outside gene matches: 4. The length of the CDR3 is 16 residues. Germline V CDR1 and CDR2: SGHDT, YYEEEE. The chain's CDR3 is CASSLGAGGGNQPQHF. In DNA, the CDR3 is TGTGCCAGCAGCTTGGGGGCAGGGGGCGGCAATCAGCCCCAGCATTTT.

The J gene is TRBJ2-1, the V gene TRBV4-2; D possibly corresponds to TRBD2 (5 bases). The CDR3 contains 17 residues. V was trimmed by 1 base and J by 0 bases, leaving 13 bases between them. CDR1 is LGHNA and CDR2 is YNFKEQ in the germline V gene. The CDR3 bases are TGTGCCAGCAGCCAAGCTGGGCGGGCCGTCTCCTACAATGAGCAGTTCTTC. Translating it yields CASSQAGRAVSYNEQFF.

Comment on this clone: A much larger clone lies a single base off, so this may be a read error. V usage is TRBV4-2 and J usage is TRBJ1-6; 11 bases match TRBD1. V was pared by 0 bases and J by 9 bases, with 4 bases of the junction left unmatched. This CDR3 spans 16 amino acids. Germline CDR1 LGHNA, CDR2 YNFKEQ. CDR3: CASSQEPGTGGSPLHF. The DNA of the CDR3 is TGTGCCAGCAGCCAAGAACCCGGGACAGGGGGTTCACCCCTCCACTTT.

This sequence joins TRBV28 and TRBJ1-5, with TRBD1 matching over 9 bases. The CDR3 runs to 13 residues. The germline V gene has CDR1 MDHEN and CDR2 SYDVKM. The V and J ends lost 6 bases and 11 bases, in that order; junction bases with no gene match: 8. The chain's CDR3 is CASRRGQGMAQHF. The CDR3 nucleotides read TGTGCCAGCAGGCGAGGACAGGGGATGGCCCAGCATTTT.

This clone was seen a few times. J is TRBJ2-1 and V is TRBV5-1; the D gene is possibly TRBD1 (6 bases). Between the trimmed V and J ends, which lost 4 bases and 8 bases, there was a span of 19 bases. CDR1 and CDR2 from the germline V gene are SGHRS and YFSETQ. The CDR3 extends over 15 amino acids. The CDR3, as DNA: TGCGCCAGCAGCCCTGGGACGATCAGGGGTGATGAGCAGTTCTTC. Its translation: CASSPGTIRGDEQFF.

The chain carries TRBV5-4 and TRBJ2-5, with TRBD1 matching over 9 bases. Germline V gene data show CDR1 as SGHNT and CDR2 as YYREEE (reference sequence). V shed 4 bases, J shed 4 bases, and the junction held 5 bases outside the gene matches. CDR3 length: 14 amino acids. CDR3 sequence (DNA): TGTGCCAGCAGCCTGGACAGGGGAGGAGAGACCCAGTACTTC. It specifies CASSLDRGGETQYF.

The chain recombines TRBV6-7 with TRBJ1-6; D uncertain. TRBV6-7 is designated an ORF whose function remains uncertain. Trimming shortened V by 1 base and J by 1 base, and 17 bases separated the two germline ends. CDR3 length: 19 residues. The CDR3 DNA follows: TGTGCCAGCAGTTACTACAGCCTGGTAATGGGATCCTATAATTCACCCCTCCACTTT. Encoded protein: CASSYYSLVMGSYNSPLHF.